Only a few counts were recorded for the clone carrying this T cell receptor (beta chain). TCRdb keeps only in-frame clones here, not all; method: immunoSEQ multiplex PCR. The table records approximately 59,000 clones, about 81% of them present only once. These data belong to a study of blood T cell repertoires in COVID-19. Germline CDR1 and CDR2: SGHRS and YFSETQ. V was trimmed by 4 bases and J by 3 bases, leaving 16 bases between them. This CDR3 has 16 amino acids. Sequenced: peripheral blood. The receptor was isolated from a man aged 80 or over with acute or convalescent COVID-19. This chain joins TRBV5-1 and TRBJ2-2, with unresolved D. CDR3 in DNA: TGCGCCAGCAGCCCCGTCTACCCACCTTACACCGGGGAGCTGTTTTTT. The encoded protein is CASSPVYPPYTGELFF. The variable domain in full, with the rest retrieved from reference TRBV5-1 and TRBJ2-2, is KAGVTQTPRYLIKTRGQQVTLSCSPISGHRSVSWYQQTPGQGLQFLFEYFSETQRNKGNFPGRFSGRQFSNSRSEMNVSTLELGDSALYLCASSPVYPPYTGELFFGEGSRLTVL.